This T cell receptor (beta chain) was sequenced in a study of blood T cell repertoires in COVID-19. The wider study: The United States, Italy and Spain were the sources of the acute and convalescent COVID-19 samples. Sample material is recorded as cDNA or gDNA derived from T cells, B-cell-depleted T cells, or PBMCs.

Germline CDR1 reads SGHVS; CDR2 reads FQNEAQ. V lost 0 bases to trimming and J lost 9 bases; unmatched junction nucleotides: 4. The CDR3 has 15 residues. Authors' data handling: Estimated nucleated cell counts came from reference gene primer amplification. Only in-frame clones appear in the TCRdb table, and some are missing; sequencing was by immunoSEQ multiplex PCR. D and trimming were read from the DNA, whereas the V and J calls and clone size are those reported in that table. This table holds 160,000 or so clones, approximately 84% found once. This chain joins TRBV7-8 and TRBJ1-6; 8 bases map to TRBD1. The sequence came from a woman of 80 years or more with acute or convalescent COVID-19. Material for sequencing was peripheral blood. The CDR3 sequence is CASSLAQGASSPLHF. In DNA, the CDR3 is TGTGCCAGCAGCTTAGCGCAGGGGGCGAGTTCACCCCTCCACTTT.